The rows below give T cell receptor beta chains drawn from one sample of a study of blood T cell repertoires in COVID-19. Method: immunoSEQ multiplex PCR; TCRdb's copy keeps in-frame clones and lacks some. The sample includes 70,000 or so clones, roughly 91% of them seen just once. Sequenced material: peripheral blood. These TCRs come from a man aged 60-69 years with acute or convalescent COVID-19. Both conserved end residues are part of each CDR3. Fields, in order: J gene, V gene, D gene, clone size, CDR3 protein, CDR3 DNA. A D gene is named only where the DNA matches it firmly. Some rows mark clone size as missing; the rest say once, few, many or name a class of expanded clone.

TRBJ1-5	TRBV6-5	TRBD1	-	CASSYGQGVQPQHF	TGTGCCAGCAGTTACGGGCAGGGGGTTCAGCCCCAGCATTTT
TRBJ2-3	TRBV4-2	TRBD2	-	CASSRTSGGAEDTQYF	TGTGCCAGCAGCCGCACTAGCGGGGGGGCGGAAGATACGCAGTATTTT
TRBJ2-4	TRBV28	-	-	CASSFDLAKNIQYF	TGTGCCAGCAGTTTCGACTTAGCCAAAAACATTCAGTACTTC
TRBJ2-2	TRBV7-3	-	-	CASSHRRGAGTGELFF	TGTGCCAGCAGCCACCGTCGGGGCGCGGGGACCGGGGAGCTGTTTTTT
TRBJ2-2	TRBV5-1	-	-	CASSLDVKNTGELFF	TGCGCCAGCAGCTTGGATGTAAAGAACACCGGGGAGCTGTTTTTT
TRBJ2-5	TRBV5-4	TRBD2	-	CASSSSGGADETQYF	TGTGCCAGCAGCTCCAGCGGGGGGGCCGATGAGACCCAGTACTTC
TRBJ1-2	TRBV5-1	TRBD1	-	CASSLGTGGNYGYTF	TGCGCCAGCAGCTTGGGGACAGGGGGCAACTATGGCTACACCTTC
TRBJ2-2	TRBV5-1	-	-	CASSLAVSTGGNTGELFF	TGCGCCAGCAGCTTGGCGGTTTCGACAGGAGGTAACACCGGGGAGCTGTTTTTT
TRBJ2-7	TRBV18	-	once	CASSERQSYEQYF	TGTGCCAGCTCAGAAAGACAGTCCTACGAGCAGTACTTC
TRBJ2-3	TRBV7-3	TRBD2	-	CASSLAGGSTDTQYF	TGTGCCAGCAGCTTAGCGGGGGGGTCGACAGATACGCAGTATTTT
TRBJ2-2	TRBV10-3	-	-	CAISERTTHTGELFF	TGTGCCATCAGTGAGAGGACAACACACACCGGGGAGCTGTTTTTT
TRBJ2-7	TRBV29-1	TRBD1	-	CSVGQGATSYEQYF	TGCAGCGTTGGACAGGGCGCCACCTCCTACGAGCAGTACTTC
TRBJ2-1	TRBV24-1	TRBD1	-	CATSDVGTGGEQFF	TGTGCCACCAGTGACGTCGGGACAGGGGGTGAGCAGTTCTTC
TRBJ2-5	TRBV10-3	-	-	CAISENEPRDGTQYF	TGTGCCATCAGTGAGAACGAACCTCGGGATGGGACCCAGTACTTC
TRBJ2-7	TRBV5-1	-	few	CASSLEQGRRYEQYF	TGCGCCAGCAGCTTGGAACAGGGGAGGAGGTACGAGCAGTACTTC
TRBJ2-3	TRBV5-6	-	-	CASSLAASASTDTQYF	TGTGCCAGCAGCTTGGCGGCTAGCGCTAGCACAGATACGCAGTATTTT